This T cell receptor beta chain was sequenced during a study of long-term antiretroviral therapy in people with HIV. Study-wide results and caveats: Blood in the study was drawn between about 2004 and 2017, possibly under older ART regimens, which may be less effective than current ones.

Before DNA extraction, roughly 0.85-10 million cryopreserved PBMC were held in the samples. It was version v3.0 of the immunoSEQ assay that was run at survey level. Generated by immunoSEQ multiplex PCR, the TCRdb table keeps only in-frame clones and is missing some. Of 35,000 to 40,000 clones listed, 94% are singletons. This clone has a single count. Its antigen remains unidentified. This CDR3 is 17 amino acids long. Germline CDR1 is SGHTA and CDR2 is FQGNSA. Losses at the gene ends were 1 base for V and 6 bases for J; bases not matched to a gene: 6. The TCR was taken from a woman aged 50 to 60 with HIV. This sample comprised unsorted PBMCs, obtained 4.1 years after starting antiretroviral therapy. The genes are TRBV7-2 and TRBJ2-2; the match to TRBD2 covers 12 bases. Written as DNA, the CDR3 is TGTGCCAGCAGCTTAGATGGGACTAGCGGGTCGTCCGGGGAGCTGTTTTTT. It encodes CASSLDGTSGSSGELFF.